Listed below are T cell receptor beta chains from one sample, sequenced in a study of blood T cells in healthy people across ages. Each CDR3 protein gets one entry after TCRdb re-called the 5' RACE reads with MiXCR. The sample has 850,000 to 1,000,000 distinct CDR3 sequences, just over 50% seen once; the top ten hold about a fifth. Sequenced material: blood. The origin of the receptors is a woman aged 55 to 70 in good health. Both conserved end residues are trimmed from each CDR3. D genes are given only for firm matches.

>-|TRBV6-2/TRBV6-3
ASSDRRGNYGYT
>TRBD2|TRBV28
AAERDPTDTQY
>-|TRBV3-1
ASSQALTLTDTQY
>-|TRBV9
ASSVMGSPSYNEQF
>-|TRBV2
ASSGSSWDYEQY
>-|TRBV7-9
ASSPTRDIQETQY
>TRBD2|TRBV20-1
SARDLAGNSGANVLT
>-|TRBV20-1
SARTPSPANYEQY
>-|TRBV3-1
ASSPRPDPQTGELF
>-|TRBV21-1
ASSKGGGTNEKLF
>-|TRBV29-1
SVEGGDSRYNEQF
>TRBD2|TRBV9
ASSVEGGTSGGKENEQF
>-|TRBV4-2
ASSRGGKETQY
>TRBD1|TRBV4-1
ASSQTPGQGAGNQPQH
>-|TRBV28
ASSLASESSGANVLT
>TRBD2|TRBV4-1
ASSQGTSGSGVYNEQF
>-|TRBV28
ASSFIAEGDTDTQY
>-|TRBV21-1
ASSKALENQPQH
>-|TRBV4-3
ASSRRLAELQETQY
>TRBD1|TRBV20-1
SARDSMDPRGYGYT
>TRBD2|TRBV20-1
SARGTSGSHEQY
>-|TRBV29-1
SVQGSDYGYT
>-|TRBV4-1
ASSQDPRSRTQY
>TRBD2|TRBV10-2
ASSDPGLAGGPENEQF
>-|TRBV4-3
ASSQVPGENIQY
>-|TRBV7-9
ASGTTGDNEQF
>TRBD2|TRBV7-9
ASSLIAGGRKDTQY
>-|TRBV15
ATSRDGRAVRDTQY
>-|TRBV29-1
SANKAF
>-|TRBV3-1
ASSQGWTRKETQY
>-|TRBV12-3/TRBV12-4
ASSLEGSYGYT
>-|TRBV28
ASSSDRTNSPLH
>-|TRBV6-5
ASSLLYGDDQPQH
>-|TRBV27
ASSLLPGHYEQY
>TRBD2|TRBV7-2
ASSLVFVRLAGEQF
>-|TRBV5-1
ASSLVAVGGSYEQY
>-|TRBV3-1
ASSPGPLSYEQY
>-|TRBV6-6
ASSYYPTGDQNYGYT